Listed here are 12 T cell receptor beta chains from one sample, sequenced in a study of T cell responses to AZD1222 COVID-19 vaccine. This table comes from immunoSEQ multiplex PCR, and its TCRdb copy is limited to in-frame clones, with some not included. The sample consists of roughly 150,000 clones, over 75% of them appearing once. The source was peripheral blood, collected on day 0 of AZD1222 vaccination. Receptors were obtained from an adult in good health.

A word on this clone: The CDR3 ends on some other residue instead of the conserved phenylalanine or tryptophan, so this is likely a read error. The DNA is left out, because the CDR3 cannot be placed on it with certainty; the CDR3 is given as TCRdb lists it. The rearrangement links TRBV30 to TRBJ2-7; TRBD1 is the table's D call and was not checked against the DNA. CDR1 is GTSNPN and CDR2 is SVGIG in the germline V gene (reference sequence). With termini counted, the CDR3 has 9 amino acids. The CDR3 reads CAWSVPPGR.

This chain joins TRBV30 and TRBJ1-1; perhaps TRBD1 as D (5 bases). V dropped 7 bases and J dropped 0 bases, with 12 bases sitting between them. This CDR3 has 13 amino acids. CDR1 and CDR2 from the germline V gene are GTSNPN and SVGIG (reference sequence). The CDR3 region has the DNA TGTGCCTTTGCAGGGTACTTGAACACTGAAGCTTTCTTT. This codes for CAFAGYLNTEAFF.

The chain joins TRBV12-5 to TRBJ1-1; no clear D gene. The CDR3 runs 13 residues. The germline V gene has CDR1 LGHNT and CDR2 FRNRAP. The CDR3: CASSPPVNTEAFF. The CDR3 coding sequence is TGTGCCAGTTCCCCTCCCGTGAACACTGAAGCTTTCTTT.

The chain carries TRBV18 and TRBJ1-2, with D tentatively TRBD1 (5 bases). Between the trimmed V and J ends, which lost 2 bases and 4 bases, there was a span of 17 bases. Germline V gives CDR1 KGHSH, CDR2 LQKENI. The CDR3 covers 16 residues. CDR3 amino acids: CASSPGGRVGAYGYTF. The CDR3 DNA is TGTGCCAGCTCACCAGGAGGCAGGGTAGGGGCCTATGGCTACACCTTC.

This clone has a single count. J is TRBJ1-5 and V is TRBV5-6; D possibly corresponds to TRBD1 (6 bases). Germline CDR1 and CDR2: SGHDT and YYEEEE. Trimming pared 0 bases from V and 5 bases from J, leaving 18 bases between. This CDR3 spans 17 amino acids. This CDR3 reads CASSLDGTRGVDQPQHF. The CDR3 nucleotides are TGTGCCAGCAGCTTGGACGGGACACGGGGGGTCGATCAGCCCCAGCATTTT.

The chain couples TRBV4-1 to TRBJ2-5, with D perhaps TRBD1 or TRBD2 (5 bases each). Germline V gene sequence: CDR1 MGHRA, CDR2 YSYEKL. The V end was cut by 1 base, the J end by 3 bases, with 15 bases between. This CDR3 has 16 residues. The CDR3 region has the DNA TGCGCCAGCAGCCAAGGGACGAGGGGTTTAGAAGAGACCCAGTACTTC. This sequence encodes CASSQGTRGLEETQYF.

This rearrangement joins TRBV28 to TRBJ1-1; D is undetermined. The germline gives CDR1 MDHEN, CDR2 SYDVKM. The CDR3 has 13 amino acids. Deletions cut 5 bases from V and 4 bases from J, with 11 bases between. CDR3 in amino acids: CASSILTATEAFF. CDR3 DNA sequence: TGTGCCAGCAGTATTCTAACCGCCACTGAAGCTTTCTTT.

The chain recombines TRBV6-2 or TRBV6-3 with TRBJ1-2, with a possible D match to TRBD1 (6 bases). CDR3 length: 15 residues. Looked up from germline, CDR1 is MNHEY and CDR2 is SVGEGT. V lost 2 bases to trimming and J lost 4 bases, with 14 bases between them. CDR3 region: CASSYRPGESYGYTF. As DNA, the CDR3 is TGTGCCAGCAGTTACCGGCCAGGGGAAAGCTATGGCTACACCTTC.

The V call is TRBV5-6, the J call TRBJ1-6; unclear D gene. The CDR3 has 12 amino acids. Trimming stripped 2 bases from V and 13 bases from J, with 10 bases between. Looked up from germline, CDR1 is SGHDT and CDR2 is YYEEEE. This CDR3 is CASSFRSAPLHF. The DNA of the CDR3 is TGTGCCAGCAGCTTCAGGAGCGCGCCCCTCCACTTT. Supplemented by reference TRBV5-6 and TRBJ1-6, the full variable domain reads DAGVTQSPTHLIKTRGQQVTLRCSPKSGHDTVSWYQQALGQGPQFIFQYYEEEERQRGNFPDRFSGHQFPNYSSELNVNALLLGDSALYLCASSFRSAPLHFGNGTRLTVT.

V gene TRBV4-3 combines with J gene TRBJ2-4; 13 positions agree with TRBD2. Germline CDR1 is LGHNA and CDR2 is YSLEER. The ends lost 5 bases at V and 4 bases at J; junction bases unmatched: 11. The CDR3 sequence is 18 residues long. The CDR3 is CASSDGTSGTRGKNIQYF. CDR3 nucleotides: TGCGCCAGCAGCGACGGGACTAGCGGGACGAGGGGAAAAAACATTCAGTACTTC.

J is TRBJ1-1 and V is TRBV27; possibly TRBD1 for D (6 bases). Germline assignment: CDR1 MNHEY and CDR2 SMNVEV (reference sequence). The germline V and J ends were trimmed by 10 bases and 0 bases, with 18 bases remaining between them. This CDR3 has 15 amino acids. The CDR3 DNA reads TGTGCCACCAGGTGGGGGCAGGGGCTGAACACTGAAGCTTTCTTT. Translation gives CATRWGQGLNTEAFF.

The V call is TRBV27, the J call TRBJ2-1; TRBD2 might be the D (6 bases). V lost 3 bases to trimming and J lost 9 bases, with 21 bases between them. Germline CDR1 MNHEY, CDR2 SMNVEV (reference sequence). This CDR3 region has 16 residues. The CDR3 coding sequence is TGTGCCAGCAGTTTGAATGGGGCGGGGACTTTTGGTGAGCAGTTCTTC. This sequence encodes CASSLNGAGTFGEQFF.